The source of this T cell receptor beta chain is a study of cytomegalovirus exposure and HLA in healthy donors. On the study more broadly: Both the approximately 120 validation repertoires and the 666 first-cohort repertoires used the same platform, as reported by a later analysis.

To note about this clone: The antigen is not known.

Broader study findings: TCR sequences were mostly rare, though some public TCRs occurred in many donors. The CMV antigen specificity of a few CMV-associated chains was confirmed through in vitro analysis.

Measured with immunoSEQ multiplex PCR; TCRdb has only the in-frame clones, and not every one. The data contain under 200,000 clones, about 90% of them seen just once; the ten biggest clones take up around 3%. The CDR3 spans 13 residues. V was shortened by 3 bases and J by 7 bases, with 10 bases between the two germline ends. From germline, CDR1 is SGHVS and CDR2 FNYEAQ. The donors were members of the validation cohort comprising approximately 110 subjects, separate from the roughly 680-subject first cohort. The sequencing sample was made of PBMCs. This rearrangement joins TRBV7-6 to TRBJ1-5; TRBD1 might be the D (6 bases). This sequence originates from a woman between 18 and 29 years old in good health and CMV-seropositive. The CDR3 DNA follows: TGTGCCAGCAGCTTGGGAGGGGGACAGCCCCAGCATTTT. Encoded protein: CASSLGGGQPQHF.